A single sample gave rise to the 23 T cell receptor beta chains below, sequenced in a study of Ad26.COV2.S vaccination and SARS-CoV-2 variants. TCRdb's table, derived via immunoSEQ multiplex PCR, lists solely in-frame clones and lacks some. The sample holds roughly 380,000 clones, approximately 90% seen once. This material consisted of peripheral blood, taken after recovery from COVID-19. The source of these receptors is a human donor who had recovered from COVID-19.

CDR3 sequence: CASSLGGGGYGYTF. CDR3 DNA sequence: TGTGCCAGCAGCTTAGGAGGGGGCGGCTATGGCTACACCTTC. The chain has TRBV13 and TRBJ1-2, with 7 bases identical to TRBD1. Germline V gene lookup returns CDR1 PRHDT and CDR2 FYEKMQ (reference sequence). V gave up 0 bases and J gave up 4 bases; unmatched junction bases: 2. The CDR3 runs 14 residues.

The rearrangement links TRBV29-1 to TRBJ2-7, with TRBD1 identical over 8 bases. Germline assignment: CDR1 SQVTM and CDR2 ANQGSEA. This CDR3 has 14 residues. V was pared by 2 bases and J by 5 bases, with 8 bases of the junction left unmatched. CDR3 residues: CSVEPTTGDDEQYF. The CDR3 region has the DNA TGCAGCGTTGAACCGACGACAGGGGATGACGAGCAGTACTTC.

V usage is TRBV11-2 and J usage is TRBJ2-7; 7 nucleotides line up with TRBD2. The CDR3 runs to 17 residues. CDR1 is SGHAT, CDR2 FQNNGV, per germline. The J segment lost 2 bases and the V segment lost 0 bases, leaving 10 bases of the junction unmatched. The CDR3 coding sequence is TGTGCCAGCAGCTTAGAGCCCCCGGGGGGACCGGCCTACGAGCAGTACTTC. It yields the protein CASSLEPPGGPAYEQYF.

The chain combines TRBV5-7 with TRBJ2-1, with TRBD1 identical over 10 bases. TRBV5-7 is annotated as an ORF whose role is uncertain. This CDR3 comprises 16 residues. V lost 4 bases, J lost 5 bases, and 9 bases stayed unmatched. CDR3 DNA sequence: TGTGCCAGCAGCGTTGTACCGGGACAGGGGAACAATGAGCAGTTCTTC. It encodes CASSVVPGQGNNEQFF.

The V call is TRBV7-9, the J call TRBJ1-2, with 11 nucleotides matching TRBD1. The J segment lost 6 bases and the V segment lost 4 bases, leaving 7 bases of the junction unmatched. This CDR3 is 15 amino acids long. Germline loops: CDR1 SEHNR, CDR2 FQNEAQ (reference sequence). The CDR3 is CASSWAGTGGNGYTF. The CDR3 nucleotides read TGTGCCAGCAGCTGGGCAGGGACAGGGGGGAATGGCTACACCTTC.

The chain couples TRBV2 to TRBJ1-1; no reliable D call. V lost 8 bases and J 3 bases, leaving 10 bases between the germline ends. The CDR3 runs 12 residues. Germline-derived CDR1 and CDR2 are SNHLY and FYNNEI. CDR3 protein: CASVRQDTEAFF. CDR3 in DNA: TGTGCCAGCGTTCGGCAGGACACTGAAGCTTTCTTT.

This chain joins TRBV7-8 and TRBJ1-5; D is unresolved. Germline CDR1 and CDR2: SGHVS and FQNEAQ. Trimming left V 5 bases short and J 1 base short, with 15 bases between. The length of the CDR3 is 16 residues. Here the CDR3 DNA reads TGTGCCAGCAGCCCCCCGATTTTCTACAGCAATCAGCCCCAGCATTTT. This translates into CASSPPIFYSNQPQHF.

The V call is TRBV2, the J call TRBJ1-5; D unclear. The CDR3 runs 16 residues. With 2 bases removed from V and 3 bases from J, the gap between germline ends came to 14 bases. Germline CDR1 reads SNHLY; CDR2 reads FYNNEI. CDR3 sequence: CASSEFSPGVNQPQHF. The CDR3 DNA reads TGTGCCAGCAGTGAATTTTCACCGGGAGTCAATCAGCCCCAGCATTTT.

The rearrangement joins TRBV5-4 to TRBJ1-1; TRBD1 matches 8 bases. The CDR3 totals 14 residues. CDR1 is SGHNT and CDR2 is YYREEE in the germline V gene (reference sequence). V trimming: 5 bases; J trimming: 7 bases; junction bases outside the gene matches: 10. CDR3 DNA sequence: TGTGCCAGCAGTCGGTCGGCAGGGGGCTTTGAAGCTTTCTTT. Its protein is CASSRSAGGFEAFF.

This chain joins TRBV5-1 and TRBJ2-3; D remains unclear. The CDR3 contains 13 residues. The V end was cut by 0 bases, the J end by 4 bases, with 6 bases between. From germline, CDR1 is SGHRS and CDR2 YFSETQ. The CDR3 reads CASSLGNSDTQYF. The CDR3 region has the DNA TGCGCCAGCAGCTTGGGTAACTCAGATACGCAGTATTTT.

J is TRBJ1-1 and V is TRBV9; a weak D match, TRBD1 (6 bases). From germline, CDR1 is SGDLS and CDR2 YYNGEE. Trimming shortened V by 3 bases and J by 8 bases, and 8 bases separated the two germline ends. CDR3 size: 11 residues. CDR3 protein: CASSGGQEAFF. The CDR3 DNA sequence: TGTGCCAGCAGCGGAGGACAGGAAGCTTTCTTT.

The V gene is TRBV9, the J gene TRBJ1-2; no clear D gene. In germline, CDR1 is SGDLS, CDR2 YYNGEE. V was clipped by 0 bases and J by 4 bases, with 4 bases between them. The CDR3 consists of 12 residues. CDR3 region: CASSVVGYGYTF. The CDR3 region has the DNA TGTGCCAGCAGCGTAGTAGGCTATGGCTACACCTTC.

This sequence joins TRBV6-5 and TRBJ2-5, with D hard to call. The CDR3 extends over 14 amino acids. The ends were cut back, 5 bases at V and 9 bases at J, with 19 bases in the middle. CDR1 MNHEY and CDR2 SVGAGI come from the germline V gene. The CDR3 sequence: CASSTDPARVAQYF. The DNA of the CDR3 is TGTGCCAGCAGTACAGACCCTGCCCGGGTGGCCCAGTACTTC.

The chain carries TRBV13 and TRBJ2-3; D unclear. Germline values: CDR1 PRHDT, CDR2 FYEKMQ (reference sequence). Trimming removed 5 bases at V and 0 bases at J, with 9 bases between. This CDR3 has 14 amino acids. In DNA, the CDR3 is TGTGCCAGCAGCGCCCGAACTAGCACAGATACGCAGTATTTT. Its translation is CASSARTSTDTQYF.

The chain employs TRBV7-9 and TRBJ2-1; D may be TRBD2 (5 bases). The CDR3 length is 16 residues. Trimming removed 1 base from V and 7 bases from J, with 17 bases in between. Germline CDR1 is SEHNR and CDR2 is FQNEAQ (reference sequence). CDR3: CASSLVTGSGWNEQFF. Here the CDR3 DNA reads TGTGCCAGCAGCTTAGTTACGGGATCCGGGTGGAATGAGCAGTTCTTC. Full variable domain (missing parts from reference TRBV7-9 and TRBJ2-1): DTGVSQNPRHKITKRGQNVTFRCDPISEHNRLYWYRQTLGQGPEFLTYFQNEAQLEKSRLLSDRFSAERPKGSFSTLEIQRTEQGDSAMYLCASSLVTGSGWNEQFFGPGTRLTVL.

This clone was seen a few times. This sequence joins TRBV7-2 and TRBJ2-1; D gene uncertain. The CDR3 sequence is 13 residues long. V lost 3 bases, J lost 9 bases, and 12 bases lay in between. CDR1 is SGHTA, CDR2 FQGNSA, per germline. The CDR3 here is CASSFPQLPEQFF. CDR3 in DNA: TGTGCCAGCAGCTTCCCACAGTTACCTGAGCAGTTCTTC.

The rearrangement links TRBV6-2 or TRBV6-3 to TRBJ1-2, with 8 nucleotides matching TRBD1. This CDR3 region has 13 residues. The J segment lost 8 bases and the V segment lost 4 bases, leaving 6 bases of the junction unmatched. Germline assignment: CDR1 MNHEY and CDR2 SVGEGT. The CDR3 DNA reads as TGTGCCAGCAGTTTCAGGACAGGGCGCGGCTACACCTTC. Translation: CASSFRTGRGYTF.

This sequence joins TRBV10-3 and TRBJ2-3; 8 nucleotides agree with TRBD2. CDR1 is ENHRY and CDR2 is SYGVKD in the germline V gene. This CDR3 spans 15 amino acids. V dropped 10 bases and J dropped 3; count of bases not matched to a gene: 12. DNA of the CDR3: TGTGCCACCACGGAGGGGACTAGGACTACAGATACGCAGTATTTT. This translates into CATTEGTRTTDTQYF.

This clone was seen a single time. The chain has TRBV7-9 and TRBJ1-4; the D gene is possibly TRBD1 (6 bases). V dropped 5 bases and J dropped 0 bases, with 13 bases sitting between them. Germline V gives CDR1 SEHNR, CDR2 FQNEAQ (reference sequence). This CDR3 is 16 amino acids long. As DNA, the CDR3 is TGTGCCAGCAGCCCCTTGGGACAAGCAACTAATGAAAAACTGTTTTTT. It specifies CASSPLGQATNEKLFF.

The chain joins TRBV4-1 to TRBJ1-1, with D possibly being TRBD1 (6 bases). Deletions cut 0 bases from V and 1 base from J, with 12 bases between. Germline V gene lookup returns CDR1 MGHRA and CDR2 YSYEKL. The CDR3 length is 16 residues. The chain's CDR3 is CASSQDGGRANTEAFF. The CDR3 DNA reads TGCGCCAGCAGCCAAGATGGGGGCAGGGCGAACACTGAAGCTTTCTTT.

This chain joins TRBV7-3 and TRBJ2-1; TRBD2 might be the D (5 bases). Germline lookup yields CDR1 SGHTA and CDR2 FQGTGA. CDR3 length equals 14 residues. The ends were cut back, 2 bases at V and 3 bases at J, with 8 bases in the middle. In DNA form, the CDR3 reads TGTGCCAGCAGCTTAGGAGCGGACTACAATGAGCAGTTCTTC. Amino acid sequence: CASSLGADYNEQFF.

This chain connects TRBV6-5 to TRBJ1-5, with 9 bases identical to TRBD1. Germline V gene data show CDR1 as MNHEY and CDR2 as SVGAGI. CDR3 length equals 15 residues. V dropped 5 bases and J dropped 4; count of bases not matched to a gene: 6. The CDR3 DNA reads as TGTGCCAGCAGTACTGGACAGGGGCAGAATCAGCCCCAGCATTTT. Amino acids: CASSTGQGQNQPQHF.

In its sample, this clone was seen once. This chain uses TRBV29-1 with TRBJ2-2; TRBD2 matches 9 bases. Germline CDR1 reads SQVTM; CDR2 reads ANQGSEA. After removal of 3 bases from V and 4 bases from J, the junction contained 3 bases not matched to a gene. The CDR3 is 14 amino acids. The CDR3 spells CSVERGGVTGELFF. DNA for the CDR3: TGCAGCGTTGAGCGGGGGGGAGTCACCGGGGAGCTGTTTTTT.